This T cell receptor beta chain was captured by sequencing in a study of T cells in Graves' hyperthyroidism and ophthalmopathy (dated by TCRdb to the late 2010s). With regard to the full study: Peripheral blood was collected at initial diagnosis, before any treatment. To identify TCR V-J signatures that set the groups apart, the researchers used a discovery cohort of 90 to 100 patients, made up of roughly 45 with Graves' ophthalmopathy and some 55 with stable Graves' hyperthyroidism. Prospective prediction of ophthalmopathy was tested in an independent validation cohort consisting of about 19 hyperthyroidism patients and 15 or so patients who later progressed to ophthalmopathy. The roughly 100 discovery patients were divided at random into training and test sets in a 7:3 ratio. Thyroid tissue and blood T-cell repertoires from over 5 Graves' hyperthyroidism patients were also compared in the study. After blood sampling, hyperthyroidism patients were treated with methimazole at a starting dose of 30 mg daily, and ophthalmopathy patients were treated with high-dose intravenous methylprednisolone. TCR Vbeta CDR3 sequencing of 120 to 150 peripheral blood samples (43 ophthalmopathy, 75 to 85 hyperthyroidism and some 17 progressor patients) is reported in the paper. What the authors observed across the whole study: A model built on a 13 V-J signature distinguished ophthalmopathy from stable hyperthyroidism, reaching 87.88% sensitivity and 81.08% specificity in cross-validation and 80%/75% in testing. Sample size was not statistically predetermined, and investigators were not blinded to group allocation. During validation, the model predicted progression to ophthalmopathy a median of approximately 7 months ahead of onset, with almost 71% sensitivity and roughly 72% specificity. Blood samples also contained most of the expanded thyroid clonotypes (frequency above 0.001), which suggests that blood repertoires may reflect thyroid immune responses.

Amplification of TCR beta CDR3 regions was carried out from RNA transcripts. For the first round of RT-PCR on the TCR CDR3, the HTBI primer set was used together with the Qiagen OneStep RT-PCR kit. The libraries were constructed in a second round of multiplex PCR and then size-selected and purified. The libraries were sequenced on an Illumina HiSeq2000 using paired-end 100 bp reads. For the original study's pipeline: SOAPnuke was used to process the raw data, with reads discarded if the reads contained adapters or uncalled bases, had a mean Phred below 15, or lacked an exact constant-primer or identifier match. High-quality paired reads were merged with COPE v1.2.5, and unique nucleotide sequences were defined as clonotypes. MiTCR v1.1 was used to align clonotypes to the IMGT TRBV, TRBD and TRBJ reference segments. Only V-J combinations with frequency above 0.0001, covering 99% to 99.2% of repertoires, were analysed. The TCS score was defined as the ratio of F50 (clonal expansion) to E x V (chaos), calculated using BLOSUM62-based TCRdist between CDR3 peptides within each V-J. Welch's t-statistics and random forest reduced 450 to 600 V-J features to 10 to 15, which were used in a naive Bayes classifier (R e1071). TCRdb trimmed public reads at Q25 via fastp, called clones via MiXCR and kept in-frame beta chains. One record per CDR3 amino acid sequence lists the most common genes and DNA. TCRdb assigned the V and J calls; the authors' analysis was not used. In all, the sample holds fewer than 500,000 distinct CDR3 sequences, and roughly 14% of those were seen once. The ten largest clonotypes hold over 10% of the sample.

Including the terminal cysteine and phenylalanine, the CDR3 comprises 12 residues. Left in the record is the CDR3 DNA by itself, 36 bases read in frame from the first base. Looking up the germline V gene (reference sequence) yields CDR1 SGHKS and CDR2 YYEKEE. V lost 3 bases and J lost 4 bases; the stretch between them is 7 bases long. Moderately to severely active disease, a Clinical Activity Score of at least 3, a NOSPECS grade of at least 4, and a duration under 3 months were present in ophthalmopathy patients. Any patient with an uncontrolled infection, another autoimmune disease, pregnancy or lactation was excluded. Diagnoses were established on the basis of clinical symptoms, serum thyroxine and TRAb, thyroid ultrasound, and orbital computed tomography. Ficoll-Paque density gradient centrifugation was used to isolate PBMCs from 10 ml of fresh peripheral blood. Total RNA was extracted with Trizol reagent, and quality was checked on an Agilent 2100 Bioanalyzer.

This clonotype was recorded many times. This receptor's antigen is unknown. Per-base quality was not reported, and no clone a single base away is much larger than it. The rearrangement joined TRBV5-5 to TRBJ2-5; no confident D gene assignment can be made. This TCR was recovered from a man aged 18 to 29 with Graves' ophthalmopathy. The sample comprised blood. The CDR3 loop reads CASSSQVETQYF. The DNA sequence is TGTGCCAGCAGCTCCCAGGTAGAGACCCAGTACTTC.